This T cell receptor (beta chain) was sequenced for a study of T cells in Graves' hyperthyroidism and ophthalmopathy. V lost 4 bases, J lost 9 bases, and 16 bases lay in between. The germline V gene has CDR1 SGHVS and CDR2 FQNEAQ. The CDR3 has 14 amino acids. This clonotype came up many times. The antigen is not known. TCR beta CDR3 regions were amplified from RNA transcripts. The study used the HTBI primer set for a first-round RT-PCR of the TCR CDR3. In TCRdb, the multiplex PCR reads were re-called with MiXCR into one record per CDR3 protein. The sample includes almost 600,000 distinct CDR3 sequences, roughly 13% of them seen just once. Findings and limits, study-wide: For ophthalmopathy, model prediction preceded onset by a median about 6.4 months. The majority of expanded thyroid clonotypes above 0.001 also appeared in blood.

Patients were aged 18 to 65, had disease duration under 2 months, and had newly diagnosed hyperthyroidism. The PBMCs were sourced from fresh peripheral blood (more than 8.5 ml). The source is a woman aged 30 to 39 with Graves' hyperthyroidism that later progressed to Graves' ophthalmopathy. The rearrangement links TRBV7-8 to TRBJ2-1; D possibly corresponds to TRBD2 (6 bases). Sequencing was carried out using blood. The CDR3 nucleotides read TGTGCCAGCAGCTCACTTCGGGGGAGCATTGAGCAGTTCTTC. Encoded protein: CASSSLRGSIEQFF.